The clone carrying this T cell receptor beta chain was counted a few times. MiXCR, run by TCRdb on the RACE reads, gives a single entry per CDR3 protein. The sample contains around 99,000 distinct CDR3 sequences, roughly an eighth of which appear only once. The V gene's germline CDR1 is MDHEN and CDR2 SYDVKM. The CDR3 length is 14 residues. V dropped 5 bases and J dropped 1 base, with 11 bases sitting between them. Time point: patch test 1, 2 weeks after DPC sensitization. The treatment: therapeutic diphenylcyclopropenone sensitization with weekly scalp DPC. These data originate in a study of human T cells and chemical hapten exposure. Study at large: After 6 days, upper back 0.01% DPC patch tests were scored.

Sequencing was performed on whole blood, taken in connection with sensitization to the hapten diphenylcyclopropenone (DPC). The genes are TRBV28 and TRBJ1-1, with D uncertain. The source is a middle-aged woman with alopecia areata. Some clones in this sample may be carry-over from other donors' samples. The CDR3 region is CASSLLTGNTEAFF. The CDR3 DNA sequence: TGTGCCAGCAGTCTCCTGACGGGGAACACTGAAGCTTTCTTT.